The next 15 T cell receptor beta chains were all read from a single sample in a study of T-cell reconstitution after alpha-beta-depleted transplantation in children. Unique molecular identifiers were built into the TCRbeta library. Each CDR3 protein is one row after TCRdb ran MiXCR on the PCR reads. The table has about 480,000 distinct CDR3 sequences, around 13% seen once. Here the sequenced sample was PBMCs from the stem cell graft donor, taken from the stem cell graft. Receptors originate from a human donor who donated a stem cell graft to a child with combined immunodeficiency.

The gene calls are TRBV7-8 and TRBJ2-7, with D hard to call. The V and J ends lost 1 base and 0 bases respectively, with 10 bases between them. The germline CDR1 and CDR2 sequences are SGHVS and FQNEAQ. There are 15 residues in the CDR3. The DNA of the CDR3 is TGTGCCAGCAGCTTAGACTCGCGCCTCTCCTACGAGCAGTACTTC. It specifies CASSLDSRLSYEQYF.

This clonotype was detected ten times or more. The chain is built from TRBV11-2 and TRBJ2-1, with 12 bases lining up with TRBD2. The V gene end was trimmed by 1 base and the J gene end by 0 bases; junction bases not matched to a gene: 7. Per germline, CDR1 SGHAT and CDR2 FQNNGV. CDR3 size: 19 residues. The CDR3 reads CASSLVRTSGEGSYNEQFF. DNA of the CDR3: TGTGCCAGCAGCTTAGTGAGGACTAGCGGGGAGGGCTCCTACAATGAGCAGTTCTTC.

The CDR3 nucleotides are TGTGCCAGCAGCCAAGGTGCAGGACTAGAGGGTGAGCAGTTCTTC. Amino acids: CASSQGAGLEGEQFF. This chain uses TRBV3-1 with TRBJ2-1, with 7 bases that match TRBD2. The length of the CDR3 is 15 residues. CDR1 LGHDT and CDR2 YNNKEL come from the germline V gene (reference sequence). J lost 9 bases, V lost 1 base, and 9 bases had no gene match.

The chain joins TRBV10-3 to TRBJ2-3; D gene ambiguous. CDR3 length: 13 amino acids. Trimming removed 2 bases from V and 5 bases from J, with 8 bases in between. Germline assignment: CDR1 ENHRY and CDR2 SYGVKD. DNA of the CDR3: TGTGCCATCAGTGAGATGGACGGAGATACGCAGTATTTT. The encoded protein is CAISEMDGDTQYF.

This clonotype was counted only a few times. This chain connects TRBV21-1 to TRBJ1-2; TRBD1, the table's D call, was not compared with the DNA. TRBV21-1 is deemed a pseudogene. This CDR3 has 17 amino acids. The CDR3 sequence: CASSAPDQRRVSYGYTF. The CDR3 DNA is TGTGCCAGCAGCGCCCCTGACCAGCGTCGGGTTAGCTATGGCTACACCTTC.

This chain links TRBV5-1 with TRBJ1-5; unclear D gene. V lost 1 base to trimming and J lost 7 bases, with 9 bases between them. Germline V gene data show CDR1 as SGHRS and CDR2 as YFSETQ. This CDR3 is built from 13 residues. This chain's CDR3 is CASSLSGDQPQHF. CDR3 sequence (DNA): TGCGCCAGCAGCTTGAGTGGAGACCAGCCCCAGCATTTT.

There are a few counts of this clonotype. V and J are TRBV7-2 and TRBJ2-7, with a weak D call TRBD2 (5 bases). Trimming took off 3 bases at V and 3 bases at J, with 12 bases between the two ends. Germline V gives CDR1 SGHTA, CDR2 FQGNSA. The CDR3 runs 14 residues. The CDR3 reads CASSFLRGYYEQYF. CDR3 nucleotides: TGTGCCAGCAGCTTCCTCCGGGGTTACTACGAGCAGTACTTC.

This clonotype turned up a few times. DNA for the CDR3: TGTGCCAGCAGCTTGGTCAGCTACCTAAATCAGCCCCAGCATTTT. It translates to CASSLVSYLNQPQHF. The chain couples TRBV5-8 to TRBJ1-5; D remains unclear. The CDR3 is 15 amino acids. Germline V CDR1 and CDR2: SGHTS, YDEGEE. V gave up 0 bases and J gave up 4 bases, with 11 bases separating them.

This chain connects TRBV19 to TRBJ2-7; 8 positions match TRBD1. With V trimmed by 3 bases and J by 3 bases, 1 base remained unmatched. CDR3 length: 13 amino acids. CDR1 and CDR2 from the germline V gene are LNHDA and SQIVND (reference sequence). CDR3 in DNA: TGTGCCAGTAGTATCGGGACAGGCTACGAGCAGTACTTC. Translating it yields CASSIGTGYEQYF.

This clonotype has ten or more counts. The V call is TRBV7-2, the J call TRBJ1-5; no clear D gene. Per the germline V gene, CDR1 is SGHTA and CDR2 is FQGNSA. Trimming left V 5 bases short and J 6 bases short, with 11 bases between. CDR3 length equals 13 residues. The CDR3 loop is CASSPAVIQPQHF. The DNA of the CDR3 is TGTGCCAGCAGCCCGGCAGTAATTCAGCCCCAGCATTTT.

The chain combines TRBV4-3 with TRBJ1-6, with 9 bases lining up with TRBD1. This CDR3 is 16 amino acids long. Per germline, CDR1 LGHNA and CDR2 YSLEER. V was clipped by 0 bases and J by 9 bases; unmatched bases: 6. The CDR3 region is CASSQDHGTGSSPLHF. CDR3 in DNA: TGCGCCAGCAGCCAAGATCATGGGACAGGGAGTTCACCCCTCCACTTT.

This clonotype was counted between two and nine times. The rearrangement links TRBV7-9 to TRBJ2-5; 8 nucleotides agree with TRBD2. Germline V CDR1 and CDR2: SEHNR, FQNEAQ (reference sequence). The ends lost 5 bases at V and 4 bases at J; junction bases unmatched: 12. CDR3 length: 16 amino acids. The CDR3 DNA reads TGTGCCAGCAGCCCCAGAAGCGGGAGTAACCCAGAGACCCAGTACTTC. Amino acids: CASSPRSGSNPETQYF. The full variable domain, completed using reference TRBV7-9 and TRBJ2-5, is DTGVSQNPRHKITKRGQNVTFRCDPISEHNRLYWYRQTLGQGPEFLTYFQNEAQLEKSRLLSDRFSAERPKGSFSTLEIQRTEQGDSAMYLCASSPRSGSNPETQYFGPGTRLLVL.

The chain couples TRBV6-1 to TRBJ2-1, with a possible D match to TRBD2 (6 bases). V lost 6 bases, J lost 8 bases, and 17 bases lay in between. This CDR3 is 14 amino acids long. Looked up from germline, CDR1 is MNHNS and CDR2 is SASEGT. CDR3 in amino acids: CASSLQTSLDEQFF. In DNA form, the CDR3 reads TGTGCCAGCAGCCTACAGACTAGTTTGGATGAGCAGTTCTTC.

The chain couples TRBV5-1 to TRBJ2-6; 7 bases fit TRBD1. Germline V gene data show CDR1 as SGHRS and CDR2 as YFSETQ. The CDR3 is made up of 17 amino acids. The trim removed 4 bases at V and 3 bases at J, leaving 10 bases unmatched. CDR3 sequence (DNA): TGCGCCAGCAGCCCTCGACAGGGTGCGGTTGGGGCCAACGTCCTGACTTTC. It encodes CASSPRQGAVGANVLTF.

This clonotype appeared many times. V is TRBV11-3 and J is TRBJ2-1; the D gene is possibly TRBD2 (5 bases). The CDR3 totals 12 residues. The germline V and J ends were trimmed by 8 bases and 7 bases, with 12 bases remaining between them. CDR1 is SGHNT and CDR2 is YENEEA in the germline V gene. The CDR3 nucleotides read TGTGCCAGCCGAGCGGCCCCAAATGAGCAGTTCTTC. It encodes CASRAAPNEQFF. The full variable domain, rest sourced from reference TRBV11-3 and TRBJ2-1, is EAGVVQSPRYKIIEKKQPVAFWCNPISGHNTLYWYLQNLGQGPELLIRYENEEAVDDSQLPKDRFSAERLKGVDSTLKIQPAELGDSAVYLCASRAAPNEQFFGPGTRLTVL.